The rows below give T cell receptor beta chains drawn from one sample of a study of blood T cell repertoires in COVID-19. This table comes from immunoSEQ multiplex PCR, and its TCRdb copy is limited to in-frame clones, with some not included. The data hold over 600,000 clones, with about 87% observed a single time. The sequenced sample consisted of peripheral blood. These receptors were obtained from a woman between 18 and 30 years old with acute or convalescent COVID-19. Each CDR3 is given with its conserved first and last residue. Fields, in order: V gene, CDR3 protein.

TRBV7-9 CASSRTSGAAFQDTQYF
TRBV12-3/TRBV12-4 CASSLTVYGYTF
TRBV4-2 CASSQAPQGRNTEAFF
TRBV5-4 CASSLTGNTIYF
TRBV9 CASSPGTAANYGYTF
TRBV27 CASSQGSGMNTEAFF
TRBV5-6 CASSLGSQPQHF
TRBV29-1 CSVRGADYNEQFF
TRBV5-1 CASSADSRSTDTQYF
TRBV6-6 CASRTPGTSLYEQYF
TRBV11-2 CASSLGLDRRYEQYF
TRBV21-1 CASLLQEPRPGNTIYF
TRBV7-9 CASSLDRQVPYEQYF
TRBV10-3 CAISDGAGRSWEQYF
TRBV29-1 CSVGAGDEAFF
TRBV6-4 CASSDEASGATDTQYF
TRBV5-1 CASSLGGVRGDTQYF
TRBV25-1 CATFLHEQYF
TRBV28 CASSRTMNTEAFF
TRBV9 CASTERTESSYEQYF